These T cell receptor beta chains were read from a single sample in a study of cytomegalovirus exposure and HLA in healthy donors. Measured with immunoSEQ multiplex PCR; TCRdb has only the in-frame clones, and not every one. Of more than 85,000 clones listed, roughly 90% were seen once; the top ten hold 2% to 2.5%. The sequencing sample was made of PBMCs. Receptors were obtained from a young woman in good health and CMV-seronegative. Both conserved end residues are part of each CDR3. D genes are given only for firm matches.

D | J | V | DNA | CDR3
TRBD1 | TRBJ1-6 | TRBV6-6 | TGTGCCAGCAGTTACTCTGACAGGGGGACAAATTCACCCCTCCACTTT | CASSYSDRGTNSPLHF
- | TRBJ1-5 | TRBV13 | TGTGCCAGCAGCAGGACTCCGGAGCAGCCCCAGCATTTT | CASSRTPEQPQHF
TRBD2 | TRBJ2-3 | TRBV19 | TGTGCCAGTAGCAAACTAGCGGGAGTGGGTGAAGATACGCAGTATTTT | CASSKLAGVGEDTQYF
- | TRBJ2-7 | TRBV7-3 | TGTGCCAGCAGCTTAATTGGGGGGATGCTCTACGAGCAGTACTTC | CASSLIGGMLYEQYF
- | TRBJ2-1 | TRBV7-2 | TGTGCCAGCAGCCCGCGCCCATTCAGGGAGCAGTTCTTC | CASSPRPFREQFF
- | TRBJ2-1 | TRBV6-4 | TGTGCCAGCAGTGCCACAGGAGAATACAATGAGCAGTTCTTC | CASSATGEYNEQFF
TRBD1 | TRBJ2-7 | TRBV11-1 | TGTGCCAGCAGCCCGGACAGGGCGAGGGCCTACGAGCAGTACTTC | CASSPDRARAYEQYF
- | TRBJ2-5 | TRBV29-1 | TGCAGCGTTGGGCTGACAGAAGAGACCCAGTACTTC | CSVGLTEETQYF
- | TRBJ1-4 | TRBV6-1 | TGTGCCAGCAGTGAACCCCCGGGGGCAACTAATGAAAAACTGTTTTTT | CASSEPPGATNEKLFF
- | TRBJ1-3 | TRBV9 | TGTGCCAGCAGCCCTGCCAACCCCGAGTCGGGAAACACCATATATTTT | CASSPANPESGNTIYF
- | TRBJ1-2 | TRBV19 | TGTGCCAGCATCCCATATGAGGGAGTCGGTTATGGCTACACCTTC | CASIPYEGVGYGYTF
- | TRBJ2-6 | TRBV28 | TGTGCCAGCAGGAGGATTGGCTCTGGGGCCAACGTCCTGACTTTC | CASRRIGSGANVLTF
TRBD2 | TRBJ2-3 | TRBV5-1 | TGCGCCAGCAGCTTGACCGGGGGGGTTGCAACGCCCACAGATACGCAGTATTTT | CASSLTGGVATPTDTQYF
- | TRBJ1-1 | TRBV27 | TGTGCCAGCAGTTTATTCGTGAACACTGAAGCTTTCTTT | CASSLFVNTEAFF
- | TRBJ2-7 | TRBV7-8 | TGTGCCAGCAGCTTAGTAAAAGGCAGGTCCTACGAGCAGTACTTC | CASSLVKGRSYEQYF
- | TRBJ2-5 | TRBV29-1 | TGCAGCGTTTACTTGGGGGGAGAGACCCAGTACTTC | CSVYLGGETQYF
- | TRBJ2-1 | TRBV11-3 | TGTGCCAGCAGCTTAGATGGGGCGGGATACAATGAGCAGTTCTTC | CASSLDGAGYNEQFF
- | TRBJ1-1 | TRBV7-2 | TGTGCCAGCAGCTTACAGGGGAAGAACACTGAAGCTTTCTTT | CASSLQGKNTEAFF
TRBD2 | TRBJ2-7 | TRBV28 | TGTGCCAGCAGTTTAAAACTGGGGACTAGAGTCGACGAGCAGTACTTC | CASSLKLGTRVDEQYF
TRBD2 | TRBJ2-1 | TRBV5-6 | TGTGCCAGCAGCTTGGGGGCGGGAGGAGGTCGTGAGCAGTTCTTC | CASSLGAGGGREQFF